This passage covers 14 T cell receptor beta chains from one sample sequenced in a study of cytomegalovirus exposure and HLA in healthy donors (TCRdb year 2017). Receptor libraries were prepared by the immunoSEQ multiplex PCR assay. A mixture of 60 forward primers for TCR Vbeta segments and 13 reverse primers for TCR Jbeta segments was used in the multiplex PCR. This immuneACCESS table, as held by TCRdb, lists in-frame sequences with V and J called but not all clones. Of the missing ones, under half trace to an unresolved V gene in checked studies; the others have no known cause. The table for this sample lists about 90,000 clones; 74% of them were counted only once. About a fifth of the sample is in the top ten clones. The sequenced sample was PBMCs. Every receptor here comes from a man in his thirties or forties in good health and CMV-seropositive.

The chain uses TRBV5-4 and TRBJ2-3, with 10 bases identical to TRBD1. The CDR3 spans 17 residues. Germline V gene lookup returns CDR1 SGHNT and CDR2 YYREEE (reference sequence). The junction had 5 bases not matched to a gene; V was cut back by 0 bases and J by 1 base. CDR3 protein: CASSLAGQGPRTDTQYF. The CDR3 DNA reads TGTGCCAGCAGCTTGGCGGGACAGGGGCCCCGCACAGATACGCAGTATTTT. The whole variable domain, filled in from reference TRBV5-4 and TRBJ2-3, reads ETGVTQSPTHLIKTRGQQVTLRCSSQSGHNTVSWYQQALGQGPQFIFQYYREEENGRGNFPPRFSGLQFPNYSSELNVNALELDDSALYLCASSLAGQGPRTDTQYFGPGTRLTVL.

The rearrangement links TRBV19 to TRBJ2-1; a possible D gene is TRBD1 (6 bases). The CDR3 runs 14 residues. V lost 4 bases, J lost 9 bases, and 16 bases lay in between. Germline values: CDR1 LNHDA, CDR2 SQIVND (reference sequence). In DNA form, the CDR3 reads TGTGCCAGTAGTACCCTCCCGGACAGCCCTGAGCAGTTCTTC. Residues: CASSTLPDSPEQFF.

The V gene is TRBV27, the J gene TRBJ1-5; 11 bases are a match to TRBD1. Germline V CDR1 and CDR2: MNHEY, SMNVEV (reference sequence). Losses at the gene ends were 3 bases for V and 6 bases for J; bases not matched to a gene: 1. This CDR3 comprises 14 residues. This chain's CDR3 is CASSFGTGGQPQHF. The CDR3 DNA follows: TGTGCCAGCAGTTTCGGGACAGGGGGTCAGCCCCAGCATTTT.

CDR3 sequence reads: CASSFRGGRQPQHF. The CDR3 nucleotides read TGTGCCAGCAGTTTCCGAGGGGGTAGGCAGCCCCAGCATTTT. This chain connects TRBV6-5 to TRBJ1-5, with a possible D match to TRBD1 (6 bases). CDR3 length equals 14 residues. Per germline, CDR1 MNHEY and CDR2 SVGAGI. Trimming shortened V by 4 bases and J by 7 bases, and 14 bases separated the two germline ends.

V usage is TRBV10-3 and J usage is TRBJ1-1, with D possibly being TRBD1 (5 bases). Trimming took 3 bases from V and 7 from J, leaving 6 bases between them. The CDR3 contains 11 residues. Germline-derived CDR1 and CDR2 are ENHRY and SYGVKD. Here the CDR3 DNA reads TGTGCCATCAGTGAAGGGGATGAAGCTTTCTTT. Its protein is CAISEGDEAFF.

The gene calls are TRBV30 and TRBJ1-1; D remains ambiguous. Trimming cost V 1 base and J 0 bases, with 12 bases left between them. This CDR3 region has 15 residues. The V gene's germline CDR1 is GTSNPN and CDR2 SVGIG (reference sequence). CDR3 nucleotides: TGTGCCTGGAGTGAGTTAACGGGAGTGAACACTGAAGCTTTCTTT. This encodes CAWSELTGVNTEAFF.

The chain employs TRBV4-2 and TRBJ2-7, with TRBD1 identical over 11 bases. The trim removed 1 base at V and 2 bases at J, leaving 1 base unmatched. Germline CDR1 and CDR2: LGHNA and YNFKEQ. CDR3 length: 15 residues. Written as DNA, the CDR3 is TGTGCCAGCAGCCAAGGGGACAGGGGGGCCTACGAGCAGTACTTC. Protein: CASSQGDRGAYEQYF.

The J gene is TRBJ2-7, the V gene TRBV29-1; a weak D match, TRBD2 (6 bases). CDR3 size: 16 residues. Germline loops: CDR1 SQVTM, CDR2 ANQGSEA. V lost 4 bases, J lost 2 bases, and 21 bases lay in between. CDR3 nucleotide sequence: TGCAGCGTTGGAGGTTCGGGGGAACGTCCCACCTACGAGCAGTACTTC. It yields the protein CSVGGSGERPTYEQYF.

The V call is TRBV28, the J call TRBJ1-1; 8 nucleotides align to TRBD1. CDR1 and CDR2 from the germline V gene are MDHEN and SYDVKM. The CDR3 extends over 14 amino acids. The junction had 9 bases not matched to a gene; V was cut back by 5 bases and J by 7 bases. The CDR3 sequence: CASSPRQGIGEAFF. The CDR3 bases are TGTGCCAGCAGTCCCCGACAGGGGATCGGTGAAGCTTTCTTT.

This sequence joins TRBV2 and TRBJ1-6; 8 nucleotides agree with TRBD1. There are 14 residues in the CDR3. Germline assignment: CDR1 SNHLY and CDR2 FYNNEI. With 3 bases clipped from V and 10 bases from J, the junction kept 5 bases outside the gene matches. The CDR3 spells CASSDTGQVSPLHF. The CDR3 DNA reads as TGTGCCAGCAGTGACACGGGACAGGTCTCACCCCTCCACTTT. The whole variable domain, filled in from reference TRBV2 and TRBJ1-6, reads EPEVTQTPSHQVTQMGQEVILRCVPISNHLYFYWYRQILGQKVEFLVSFYNNEISEKSEIFDDQFSVERPDGSNFTLKIRSTKLEDSAMYFCASSDTGQVSPLHFGNGTRLTVT.

The chain couples TRBV27 to TRBJ2-7; TRBD1 matches 7 bases. CDR1 and CDR2 from the germline V gene are MNHEY and SMNVEV (reference sequence). V dropped 2 bases and J dropped 4; count of bases not matched to a gene: 5. The CDR3 spans 14 residues. The CDR3 sequence: CASSLGTARYEQYF. The CDR3 bases are TGTGCCAGCAGTTTAGGGACAGCGAGGTACGAGCAGTACTTC.

This chain connects TRBV4-3 to TRBJ1-2; TRBD1 matches 9 bases. Trimming removed 1 base from V and 0 bases from J; junction bases left unmatched: 6. Germline V CDR1 and CDR2: LGHNA, YSLEER. This CDR3 is 17 amino acids long. CDR3 region: CASSQVSRQGANYGYTF. CDR3 sequence (DNA): TGCGCCAGCAGCCAAGTTTCCCGACAGGGGGCTAACTATGGCTACACCTTC.

This clone has more than one count but fewer than ten. This chain links TRBV21-1 with TRBJ2-1; the DNA was not used to check the table's D call, TRBD2. TRBV21-1 is annotated as a pseudogene. This CDR3 is 13 amino acids long. The CDR3 spells CASSSRDDNEQFF. The CDR3 coding sequence is TGTGCCAGCAGCAGCCGCGATGACAATGAGCAGTTCTTC.

As concerns this clone: Germline and junction disagree at one end, which may indicate a read error. The rearrangement uses TRBV5-6 and TRBJ2-1; D is undetermined. The germline CDR1 and CDR2 sequences are SGHDT and YYEEEE. This CDR3 spans 12 amino acids. The CDR3 region has the DNA TGTGCCAGCAGCTTGGATTACACTGAGCAGTTCTTC. Residues: CASSLDYTEQFF.